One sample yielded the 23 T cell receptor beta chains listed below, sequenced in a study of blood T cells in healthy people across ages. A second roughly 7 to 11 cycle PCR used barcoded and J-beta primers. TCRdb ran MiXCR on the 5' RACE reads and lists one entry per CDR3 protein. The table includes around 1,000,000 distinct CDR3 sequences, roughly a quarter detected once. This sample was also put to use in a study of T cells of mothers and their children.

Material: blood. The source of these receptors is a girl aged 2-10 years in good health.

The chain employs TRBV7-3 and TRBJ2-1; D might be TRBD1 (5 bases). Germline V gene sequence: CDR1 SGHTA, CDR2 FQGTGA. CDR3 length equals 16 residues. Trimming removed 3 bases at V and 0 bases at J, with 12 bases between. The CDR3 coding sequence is TGTGCCAGCAGCTTGCTGGCAGGGCCCTCCTACAATGAGCAGTTCTTC. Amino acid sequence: CASSLLAGPSYNEQFF.

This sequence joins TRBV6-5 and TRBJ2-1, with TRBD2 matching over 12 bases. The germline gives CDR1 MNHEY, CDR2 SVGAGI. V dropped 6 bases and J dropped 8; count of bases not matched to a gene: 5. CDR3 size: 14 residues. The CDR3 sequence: CASSVTSGSYEQFF. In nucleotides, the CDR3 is TGTGCCAGCAGCGTGACTAGCGGGAGTTATGAGCAGTTCTTC.

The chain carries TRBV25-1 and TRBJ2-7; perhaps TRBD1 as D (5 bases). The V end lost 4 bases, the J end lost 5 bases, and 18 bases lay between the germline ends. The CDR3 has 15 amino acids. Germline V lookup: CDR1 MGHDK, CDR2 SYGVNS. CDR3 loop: CASSGQQDFGNEQYF. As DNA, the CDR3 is TGTGCCAGCAGTGGGCAACAGGATTTCGGCAACGAGCAGTACTTC.

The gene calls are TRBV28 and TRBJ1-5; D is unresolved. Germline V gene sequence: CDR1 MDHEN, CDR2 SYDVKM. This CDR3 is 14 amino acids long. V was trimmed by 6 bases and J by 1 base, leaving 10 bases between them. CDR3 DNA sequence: TGTGCCAGCAGCTGGGCGGGGAGCAATCAGCCCCAGCATTTT. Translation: CASSWAGSNQPQHF.

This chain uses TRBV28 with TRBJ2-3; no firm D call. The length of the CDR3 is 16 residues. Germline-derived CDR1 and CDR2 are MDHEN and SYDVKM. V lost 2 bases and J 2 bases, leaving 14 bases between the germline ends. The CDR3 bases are TGTGCCAGCAGTTTAAGGGCTTTTCCCGACACAGATACGCAGTATTTT. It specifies CASSLRAFPDTDTQYF.

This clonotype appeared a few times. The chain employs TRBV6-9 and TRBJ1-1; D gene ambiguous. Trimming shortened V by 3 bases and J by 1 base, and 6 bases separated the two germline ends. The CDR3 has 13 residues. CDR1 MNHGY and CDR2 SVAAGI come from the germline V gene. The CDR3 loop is CASSYPGNTEAFF. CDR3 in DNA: TGTGCCAGCAGTTACCCAGGGAACACTGAAGCTTTCTTT.

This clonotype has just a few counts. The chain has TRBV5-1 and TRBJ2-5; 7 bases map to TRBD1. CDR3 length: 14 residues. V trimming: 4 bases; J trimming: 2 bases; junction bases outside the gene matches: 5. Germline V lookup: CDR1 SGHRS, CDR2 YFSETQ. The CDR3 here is CASSAGTAQETQYF. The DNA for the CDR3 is TGCGCCAGCAGCGCAGGGACAGCTCAAGAGACCCAGTACTTC.

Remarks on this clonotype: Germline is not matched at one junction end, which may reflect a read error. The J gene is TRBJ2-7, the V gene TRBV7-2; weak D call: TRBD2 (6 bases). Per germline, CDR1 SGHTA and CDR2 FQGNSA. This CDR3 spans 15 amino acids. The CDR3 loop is CASSLTLAEMSGEFF. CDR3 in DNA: TGTGCCAGCAGCCTAACATTAGCGGAAATGAGCGGTGAGTTCTTC.

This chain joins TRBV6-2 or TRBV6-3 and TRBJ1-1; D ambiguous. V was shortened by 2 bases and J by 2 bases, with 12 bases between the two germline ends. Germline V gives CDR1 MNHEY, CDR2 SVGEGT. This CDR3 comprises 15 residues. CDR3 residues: CASSYGPGPNTEAFF. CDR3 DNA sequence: TGTGCCAGCAGTTACGGGCCTGGCCCTAACACTGAAGCTTTCTTT.

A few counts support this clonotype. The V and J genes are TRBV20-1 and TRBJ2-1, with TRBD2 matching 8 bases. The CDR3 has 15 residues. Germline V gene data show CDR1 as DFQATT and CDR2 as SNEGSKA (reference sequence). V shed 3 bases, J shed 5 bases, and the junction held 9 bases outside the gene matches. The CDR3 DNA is TGCAGTGCTAGGGACGGGGGGGCCGCCGACAATGAGCAGTTCTTC. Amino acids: CSARDGGAADNEQFF.

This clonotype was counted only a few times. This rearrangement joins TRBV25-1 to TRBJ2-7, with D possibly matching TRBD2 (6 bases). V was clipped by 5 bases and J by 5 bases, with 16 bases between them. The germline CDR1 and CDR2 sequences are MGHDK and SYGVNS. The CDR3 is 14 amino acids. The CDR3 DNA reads TGTGCCAGCAGTTACCAGGGAGGTCTCCACGAGCAGTACTTC. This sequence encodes CASSYQGGLHEQYF.

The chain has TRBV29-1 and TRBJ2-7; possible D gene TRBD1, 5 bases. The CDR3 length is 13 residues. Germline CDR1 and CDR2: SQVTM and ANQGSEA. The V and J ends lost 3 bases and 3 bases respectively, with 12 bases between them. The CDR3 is CSVEFQGSYEQYF. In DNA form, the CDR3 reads TGCAGCGTTGAGTTCCAGGGCAGCTACGAGCAGTACTTC.

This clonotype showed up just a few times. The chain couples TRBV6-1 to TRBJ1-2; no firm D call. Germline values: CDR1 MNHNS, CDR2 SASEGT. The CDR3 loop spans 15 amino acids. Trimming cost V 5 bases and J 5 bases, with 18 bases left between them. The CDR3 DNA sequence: TGTGCCAGCAGTCCTAAGCTTCGTCAGTCTTATGGCTACACCTTC. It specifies CASSPKLRQSYGYTF.

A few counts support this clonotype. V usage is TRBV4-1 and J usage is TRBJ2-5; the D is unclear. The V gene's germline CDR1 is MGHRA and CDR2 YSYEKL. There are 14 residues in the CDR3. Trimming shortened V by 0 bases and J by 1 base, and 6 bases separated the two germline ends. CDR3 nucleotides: TGCGCCAGCAGCCAAGACTACTCCCAAGAGACCCAGTACTTC. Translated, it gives CASSQDYSQETQYF.

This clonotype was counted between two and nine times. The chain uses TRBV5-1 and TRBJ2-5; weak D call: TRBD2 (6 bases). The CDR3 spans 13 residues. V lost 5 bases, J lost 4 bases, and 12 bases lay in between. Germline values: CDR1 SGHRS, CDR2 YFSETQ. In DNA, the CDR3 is TGCGCCAGCAGGGCCGGGGGTGGAGAGACCCAGTACTTC. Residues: CASRAGGGETQYF.

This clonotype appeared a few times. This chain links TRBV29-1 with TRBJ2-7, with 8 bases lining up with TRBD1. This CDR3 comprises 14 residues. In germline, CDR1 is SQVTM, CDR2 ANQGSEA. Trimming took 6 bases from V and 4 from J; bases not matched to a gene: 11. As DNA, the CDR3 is TGCAGCGTCCCGGTTGCAGGGGGCTCGTACGAGCAGTACTTC. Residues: CSVPVAGGSYEQYF.

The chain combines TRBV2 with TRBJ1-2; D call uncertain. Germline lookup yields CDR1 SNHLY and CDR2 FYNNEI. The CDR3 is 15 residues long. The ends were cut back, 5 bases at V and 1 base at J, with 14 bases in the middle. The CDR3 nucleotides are TGTGCCAGCAGTTCACCAACCAGCGGTAACTATGGCTACACCTTC. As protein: CASSSPTSGNYGYTF.

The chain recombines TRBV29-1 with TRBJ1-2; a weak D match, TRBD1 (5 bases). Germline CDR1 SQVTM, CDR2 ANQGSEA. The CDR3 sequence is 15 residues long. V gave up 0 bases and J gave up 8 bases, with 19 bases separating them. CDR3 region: CSVEDGGRGVEGYTF. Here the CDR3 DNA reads TGCAGCGTTGAAGATGGAGGGAGGGGAGTTGAGGGCTACACCTTC.

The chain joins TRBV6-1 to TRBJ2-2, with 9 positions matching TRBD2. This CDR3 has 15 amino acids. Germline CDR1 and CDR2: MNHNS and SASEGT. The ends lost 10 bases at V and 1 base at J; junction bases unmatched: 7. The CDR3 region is CATQGGRENTGELFF. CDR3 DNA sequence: TGTGCCACCCAGGGCGGGAGGGAGAACACCGGGGAGCTGTTTTTT.

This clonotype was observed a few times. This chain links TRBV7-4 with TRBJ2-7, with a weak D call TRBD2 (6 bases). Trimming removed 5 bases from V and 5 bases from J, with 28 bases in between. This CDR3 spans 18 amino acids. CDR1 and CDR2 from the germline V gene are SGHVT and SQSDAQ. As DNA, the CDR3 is TGTGCCAGCAGCCCGAGCTTCCTGCCGCGGGACTTAAGGAACGAGCAGTACTTC. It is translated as CASSPSFLPRDLRNEQYF. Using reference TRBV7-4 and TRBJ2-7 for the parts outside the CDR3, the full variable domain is GAGVSQSPRYKVAKRGRDVALRCDSISGHVTLYWYRQTLGQGSEVLTYSQSDAQRDKSGRPSGRFSAERPERSVSTLKIQRTEQGDSAVYLCASSPSFLPRDLRNEQYFGPGTRLTVT.

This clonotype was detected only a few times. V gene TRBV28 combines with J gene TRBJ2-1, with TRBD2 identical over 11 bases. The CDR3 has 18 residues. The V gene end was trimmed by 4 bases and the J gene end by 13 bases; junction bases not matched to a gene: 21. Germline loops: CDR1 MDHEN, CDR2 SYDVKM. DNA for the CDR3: TGTGCCAGCAGTTCCAACAATTTGGGGGTAGCGGGAGGGCCAGGACAGTTCTTC. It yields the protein CASSSNNLGVAGGPGQFF.

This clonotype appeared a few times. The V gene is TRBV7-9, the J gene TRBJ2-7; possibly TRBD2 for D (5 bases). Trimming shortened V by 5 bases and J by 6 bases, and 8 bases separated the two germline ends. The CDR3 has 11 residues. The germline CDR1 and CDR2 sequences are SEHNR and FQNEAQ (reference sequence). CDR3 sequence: CASSGEGEQYF. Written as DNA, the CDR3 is TGTGCCAGCAGCGGTGAGGGCGAGCAGTACTTC.

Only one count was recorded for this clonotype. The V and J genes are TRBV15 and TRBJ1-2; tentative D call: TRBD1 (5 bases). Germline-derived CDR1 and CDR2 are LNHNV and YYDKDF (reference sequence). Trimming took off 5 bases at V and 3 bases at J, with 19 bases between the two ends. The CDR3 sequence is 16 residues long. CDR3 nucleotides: TGTGCCACCAGCCCCACGAGTCGGGACCCCTACTATGGCTACACCTTC. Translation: CATSPTSRDPYYGYTF.